A selection of T cell receptor beta chains follows, all from one sample in a study of blood T cell repertoires in COVID-19. The repertoire was sequenced with immunoSEQ multiplex PCR; TCRdb's copy has only in-frame clones and lacks some. The table shows roughly 200,000 clones, with 80% to 90% occurring only once. The specimen was peripheral blood. Receptor source: a woman aged 80 or older with COVID-19, enrolled during active disease. Each CDR3 is given with its conserved first and last residue. The D gene is left open where the match is weak. A clone size is listed for some rows: how often the clone was seen (once, few, many), or a class if it is expanded.

TRBV5-1	TRBJ2-1	.	.	CASSLGGVEQFF
TRBV27	TRBJ1-1	.	TRBD1	CASRKTGSVNTEAFF
TRBV15	TRBJ1-2	few	.	CATSRDSLDIDGYTF
TRBV5-4	TRBJ2-5	few	TRBD2	CASSPLAGYTETQYF
TRBV7-2	TRBJ1-2	.	TRBD1	CASSLQDRTLINYGYTF
TRBV5-8	TRBJ1-4	few	.	CASSRGKDRGEKLFF
TRBV7-9	TRBJ2-4	.	.	CASSSLTGRMADIQYF
TRBV7-2	TRBJ1-6	.	.	CASSLEQGKSPLHF
TRBV7-2	TRBJ2-1	.	.	CASSPRGTNEQFF
TRBV28	TRBJ2-2	.	TRBD1	CASIPAEGALTGELFF
TRBV6-6	TRBJ2-3	.	TRBD2	CASSYLGTSGAKQYF
TRBV6-4	TRBJ2-7	.	TRBD1	CASSERDRITYEQYF
TRBV28	TRBJ1-1	.	TRBD1	CAIGRGDRKNTEAFF
TRBV18	TRBJ2-5	.	.	CASSPRTLPQETQYF
TRBV28	TRBJ1-1	.	.	CASSFTRQMNTEAFF
TRBV7-8	TRBJ1-1	.	.	CASSLVAGQVEAFF
TRBV4-1	TRBJ2-1	.	TRBD2	CASSQDRTSGYNEQFF
TRBV3-1/TRBV3-2	TRBJ2-5	once	.	CASSLPRTSQETQYF
TRBV5-1	TRBJ2-7	.	.	CASSLGQMSSYEQYF
TRBV4-1	TRBJ2-2	few	.	CASSQGSGELFF
TRBV21-1	TRBJ2-2	.	.	CASSTYRGFNTGELFF
TRBV10-2	TRBJ2-3	.	TRBD1	CASSEETGISTDTQYF
TRBV7-3	TRBJ2-5	.	TRBD1	CASSPRPGTADKETQYF
TRBV12-3/TRBV12-4	TRBJ2-1	.	.	CASSLQLYNEQFF
TRBV6-2/TRBV6-3	TRBJ2-7	few	.	CASSYAPQVVSYEQYF
TRBV27	TRBJ1-2	.	.	CASSPSTGNYGYTF
TRBV4-3	TRBJ1-5	.	.	CASSQERGQPQHF
TRBV18	TRBJ1-2	.	TRBD1	CASSPYVMGQEYGYTF
TRBV28	TRBJ2-7	.	TRBD1	CAIQEDRVDEQYF
TRBV7-8	TRBJ1-4	.	.	CASSPQTGRGELFF
TRBV2	TRBJ1-2	.	.	CASSENRSYGYTF
TRBV6-2/TRBV6-3	TRBJ1-2	.	.	CASSSTTGNYGYTF
TRBV5-1	TRBJ2-5	.	TRBD1	CASSLQATGGAETQYF
TRBV12-3/TRBV12-4	TRBJ1-3	.	.	CASSFSGNTIYF
TRBV13	TRBJ2-3	.	.	CASSSIGLTDTQYF
TRBV7-3	TRBJ1-1	once	.	CASSLRNPGVNTEAFF
TRBV10-3	TRBJ2-3	.	.	CAISEPETQYF
TRBV12-3/TRBV12-4	TRBJ2-2	.	.	CASSLFAGELFF
TRBV3-1/TRBV3-2	TRBJ1-2	.	.	CASLGSQNYGYTF
TRBV11-2	TRBJ2-1	.	.	CASSSHNEQFF